The sample holds many counts of the clone carrying this T cell receptor (beta chain). Germline CDR1 and CDR2: DFQATT and SNEGSKA (reference sequence). The ends were cut back, 6 bases at V and 6 bases at J, with 18 bases in the middle. The CDR3 totals 15 residues. The sample originates from a study of T-cell reconstitution after alpha-beta-depleted transplantation in children. This sample's TCRbeta library carried unique molecular identifier barcodes. TCRdb itself ran the PCR reads through MiXCR, one entry per CDR3 protein. The sample holds some 200,000 distinct CDR3 sequences, about 6.8% seen once. This TCR was recovered from a human donor who donated a stem cell graft to a child with Wiskott-Aldrich syndrome. Specimen: PBMCs from the stem cell graft donor, collected from the stem cell graft. J is TRBJ1-6 and V is TRBV20-1, with a tentative D call TRBD1 (6 bases). The CDR3 region is CSAQGPQDSNSPLHF. The CDR3 nucleotides read TGCAGTGCCCAGGGTCCCCAGGACAGTAATTCACCCCTCCACTTT.